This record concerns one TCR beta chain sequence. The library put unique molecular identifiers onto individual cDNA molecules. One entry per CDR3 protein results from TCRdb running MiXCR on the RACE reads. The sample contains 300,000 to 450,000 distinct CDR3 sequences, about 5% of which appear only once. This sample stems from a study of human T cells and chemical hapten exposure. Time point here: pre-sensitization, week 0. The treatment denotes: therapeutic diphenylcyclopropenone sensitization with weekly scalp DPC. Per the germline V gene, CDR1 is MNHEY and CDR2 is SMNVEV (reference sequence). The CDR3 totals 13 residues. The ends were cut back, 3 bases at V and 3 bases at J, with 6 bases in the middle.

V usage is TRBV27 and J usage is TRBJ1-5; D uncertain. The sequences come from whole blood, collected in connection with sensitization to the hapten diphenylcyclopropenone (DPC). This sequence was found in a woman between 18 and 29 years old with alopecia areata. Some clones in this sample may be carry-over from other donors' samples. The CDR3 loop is CASSFGFNQPQHF. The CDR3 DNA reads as TGTGCCAGCAGTTTTGGGTTCAATCAGCCCCAGCATTTT.